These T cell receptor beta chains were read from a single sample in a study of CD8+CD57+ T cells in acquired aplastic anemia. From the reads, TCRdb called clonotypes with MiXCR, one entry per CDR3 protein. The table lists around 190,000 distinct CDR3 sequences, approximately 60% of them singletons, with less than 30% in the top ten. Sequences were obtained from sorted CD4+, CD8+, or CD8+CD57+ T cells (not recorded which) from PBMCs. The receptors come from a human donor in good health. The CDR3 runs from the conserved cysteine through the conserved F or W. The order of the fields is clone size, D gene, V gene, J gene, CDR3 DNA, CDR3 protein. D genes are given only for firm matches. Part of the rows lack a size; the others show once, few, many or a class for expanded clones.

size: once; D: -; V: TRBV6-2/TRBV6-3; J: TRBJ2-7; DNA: TGTGCCAGCAGTCCCCGGACCCCTCTGGACGAGCAGTACTTC; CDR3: CASSPRTPLDEQYF
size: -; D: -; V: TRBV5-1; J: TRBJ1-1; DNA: TGCGCCAGCAGTTCTACAGGGCCTGAAGCTTTCTTT; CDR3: CASSSTGPEAFF
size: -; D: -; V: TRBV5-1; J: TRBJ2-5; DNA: TGCGCCAGCACCCCGGGGGGCTACGGGGAGACCCAGTACTTC; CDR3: CASTPGGYGETQYF
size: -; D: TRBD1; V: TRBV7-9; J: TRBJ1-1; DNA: TGTGCCAGCAGTCGGGACCCGGGACAGAGGAAGAACACTGAAGCTTTCTTT; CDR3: CASSRDPGQRKNTEAFF
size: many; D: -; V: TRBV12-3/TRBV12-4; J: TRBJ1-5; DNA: TGTGCCAGCAGTTCGCAGAATCAGCCCCAGCATTTT; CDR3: CASSSQNQPQHF
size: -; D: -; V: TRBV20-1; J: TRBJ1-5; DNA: TGCAGTGCTAGGACAACTAATCAGCCCCAGCATTTT; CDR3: CSARTTNQPQHF
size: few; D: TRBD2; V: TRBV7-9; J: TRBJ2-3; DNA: TGTGCCAGCAGCCCGTATAGCGGGAGCCTAACTGAGGCAGATACGCAGTATTTT; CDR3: CASSPYSGSLTEADTQYF
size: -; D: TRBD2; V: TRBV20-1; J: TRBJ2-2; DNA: TGCAGTGCTAGAGGACTAGCGGGCTACGGGGAGCTGTTTTTT; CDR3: CSARGLAGYGELFF
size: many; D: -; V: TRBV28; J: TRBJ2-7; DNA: TGTGCCAGCAGTTCATTGGCCGGGACGGACTCCTACGAGCAGTACTTC; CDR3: CASSSLAGTDSYEQYF
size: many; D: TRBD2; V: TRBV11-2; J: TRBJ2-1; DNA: TGTGCCAGCAGCCTCCAAGGACTAGCGGGAGATACGTCCTACAATGAGCAGTTCTTC; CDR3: CASSLQGLAGDTSYNEQFF
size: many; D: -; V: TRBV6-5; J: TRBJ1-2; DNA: TGTGCCAGCAGCCACAGGGTTAGCGAAGGGAACTATGGCTACACCTTC; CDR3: CASSHRVSEGNYGYTF
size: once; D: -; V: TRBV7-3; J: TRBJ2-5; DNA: TGTGCCAGCAGCTTGCTCTCCAGATTAGCCGAGACCCAGTACTTC; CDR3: CASSLLSRLAETQYF
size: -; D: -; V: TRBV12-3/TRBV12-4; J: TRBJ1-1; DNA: TGTGCCAGTGGCGGGGGCTGGGGCACTGAAGCTTTCTTT; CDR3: CASGGGWGTEAFF
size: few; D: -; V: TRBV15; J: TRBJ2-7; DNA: TGTGCCACCAGCAGAGATCAAAACGTCTACCGGTCAGGGGTGTACTTC; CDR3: CATSRDQNVYRSGVYF
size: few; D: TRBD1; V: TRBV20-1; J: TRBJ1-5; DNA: TGCAGTGCTAGCAGGGGGACAGGAGGTCAGCCCCAGCATTTT; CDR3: CSASRGTGGQPQHF
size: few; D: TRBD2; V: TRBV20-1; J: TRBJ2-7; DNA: TGCAGTGCTAGAGATCGCAGGGTGTTAGCGGGCCAGTACTTC; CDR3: CSARDRRVLAGQYF
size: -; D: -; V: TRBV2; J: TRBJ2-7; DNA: TGTGCCAGCAGTTACTCGTCCCTGGGGAGCTACGAGCAGTACTTC; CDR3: CASSYSSLGSYEQYF
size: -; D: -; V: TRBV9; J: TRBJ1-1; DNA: TGTGCCAGCAGCGTAGGGGGCAGTGGAGTCACTGAAGCTTTCTTT; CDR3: CASSVGGSGVTEAFF
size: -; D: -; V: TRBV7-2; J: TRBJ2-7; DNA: TGTGCCAGCAGCCTCAACATCTACGAGCAGTACTTC; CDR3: CASSLNIYEQYF
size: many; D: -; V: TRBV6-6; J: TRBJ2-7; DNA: TGTGCCAGCAGGGCCGAGCACGAGCAGTACTTC; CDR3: CASRAEHEQYF
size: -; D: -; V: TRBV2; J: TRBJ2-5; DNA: TGTGCCAGCAGGAGCCCAGGGGGGTCCCAAGAGACCCAGTACTTC; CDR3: CASRSPGGSQETQYF
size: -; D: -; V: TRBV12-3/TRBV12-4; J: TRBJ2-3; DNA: TGTGCCAGCAGCGTAGGCGTGGCCCCTAGCACAGATACGCAGTATTTT; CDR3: CASSVGVAPSTDTQYF
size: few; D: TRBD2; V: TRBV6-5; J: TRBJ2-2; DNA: TGTGCCAGCAGCCCAACTAGCGGGATTACCGGGGAGCTGTTTTTT; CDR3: CASSPTSGITGELFF
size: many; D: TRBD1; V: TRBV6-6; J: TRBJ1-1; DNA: TGTGCCAGCAGGCGCTCGTGGACAGACAGGGACGACATCGGGCCTGAAGCTTTCTTT; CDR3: CASRRSWTDRDDIGPEAFF
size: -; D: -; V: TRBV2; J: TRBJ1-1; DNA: TGTGCCAGCAGTGAACCGGGCAGAGAAGCTTTCTTT; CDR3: CASSEPGREAFF
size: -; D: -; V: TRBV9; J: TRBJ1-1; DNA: TGTGCCAGCAGCCCCCGAGGAGGATTAGGCACTGAAGCTTTCTTT; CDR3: CASSPRGGLGTEAFF
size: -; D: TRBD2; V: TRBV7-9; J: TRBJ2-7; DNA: TGTGCCAGCAGCTTAGGGGGGACTAGCGGTCTTAGTGAGCAGTACTTC; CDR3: CASSLGGTSGLSEQYF
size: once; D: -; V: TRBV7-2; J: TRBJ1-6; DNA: TGTGCCAGCAGCGCCCAATATAATTCACCCCTCCACTTT; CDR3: CASSAQYNSPLHF
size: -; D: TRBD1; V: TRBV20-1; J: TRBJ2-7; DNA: TGCAGTGCTAGGGACTCGGGACAGGGCGGACCAGTCGAGCAGTACTTC; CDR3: CSARDSGQGGPVEQYF
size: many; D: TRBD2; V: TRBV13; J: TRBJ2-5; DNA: TGTGCCAGCAGCTTAGAACTAGCGGGGGGTAAAGAGACCCAGTACTTC; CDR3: CASSLELAGGKETQYF
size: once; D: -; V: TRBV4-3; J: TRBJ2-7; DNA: TGCGCCAGCAGCCAAGTTTTGCAAGCCTCCTACGAGCAGTACTTC; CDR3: CASSQVLQASYEQYF
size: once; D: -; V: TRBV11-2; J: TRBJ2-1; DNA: TGTGCCAGCAGCTTAGAGTTACGGAGCGAGTCCTACAATGAGCAGTTCTTC; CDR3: CASSLELRSESYNEQFF
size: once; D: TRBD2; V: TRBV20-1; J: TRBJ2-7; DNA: TGCAGTGCTAGGCTAGCGGGAGTCAACGAGCAGTACTTC; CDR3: CSARLAGVNEQYF
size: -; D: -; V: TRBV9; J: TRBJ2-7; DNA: TGTGCCAGCAGCACCACAGGGCTCGAGCAGTACTTC; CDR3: CASSTTGLEQYF
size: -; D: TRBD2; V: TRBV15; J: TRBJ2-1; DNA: TGTGCCACCAGCAGTGCTACTAGCGGGGGTCTCAATGAGCAGTTCTTC; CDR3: CATSSATSGGLNEQFF